Described below is a single T cell receptor (beta chain) sequence and its context. As yet, its antigen is unknown. This sample was included in a study of T-cell reconstitution after alpha-beta-depleted transplantation in children. Study-wide results and caveats: Several patients had high TCRbeta diversity at day 60; it came from surviving recipient T cells and thymic progenitors. After transplant, at about two months, alpha-beta T cells were reportedly derived from several hundred expanded graft clones. After one year, T-cell counts and TCRbeta diversity mostly came from new T cells.

The V gene end was trimmed by 0 bases and the J gene end by 6 bases; junction bases not matched to a gene: 8. There are 16 residues in the CDR3. CDR1 SQVTM and CDR2 ANQGSEA come from the germline V gene. TCRbeta library preparation incorporated unique molecular identifiers. TCRdb fed the PCR reads into MiXCR, producing one record per CDR3 protein. The data show some 840,000 distinct CDR3 sequences, approximately 15% seen once. The genes are TRBV29-1 and TRBJ2-7, with 13 nucleotides matching TRBD2. The source material was PBMCs, mostly from graft donor cells, sampled 360 days after TCRalphabeta/CD19-depleted stem cell transplant. The sequence derives from a male patient aged 10-17 years who had a stem cell transplant for acute lymphoblastic leukemia, so the T cells may come from the graft donor. Here the CDR3 reads CSVEDRTSGRKSEQYF. CDR3 sequence (DNA): TGCAGCGTTGAAGATAGGACTAGCGGGAGAAAAAGCGAGCAGTACTTC.